This TCR beta chain came from a study of blood T cell repertoires in COVID-19. Study background: Specimens from acute and convalescent COVID-19 originated in the United States, Italy and Spain.

Only in-frame clones appear in the TCRdb table, and some are missing; sequencing was by immunoSEQ multiplex PCR. The sample holds around 200,000 clones, roughly 88% seen once. The CDR3 has 16 residues. From germline, CDR1 is MGHRA and CDR2 YSYEKL. V lost 1 base to trimming and J lost 5 bases; unmatched junction nucleotides: 10. The sample taken for sequencing was peripheral blood. The receptor comes from a woman of 80 years or more with acute or convalescent COVID-19. V usage is TRBV4-1 and J usage is TRBJ1-1; 7 bases match TRBD1. This CDR3 is CASSQGTGLPGTEAFF. As DNA, the CDR3 is TGCGCCAGCAGCCAAGGGACAGGACTTCCTGGAACTGAAGCTTTCTTT.